Listed below are T cell receptor beta chains from one sample, sequenced in a study of response to subunit inactivated influenza vaccine. TCRdb reprocessed the RT-PCR reads with MiXCR, giving one entry per CDR3 protein. The table includes some 640,000 distinct CDR3 sequences, about 15% detected once. The sample here was PBMCs from blood, taken roughly 15 days before vaccination. The receptors originated from a man in his fifties who received an inactivated influenza vaccine. The CDR3 runs from the conserved cysteine through the conserved F or W. A D gene is named only where the DNA matches it firmly. Clone size is stated in some rows and not others, as once, few, many or a class when expanded.

j_gene: TRBJ1-1
d_gene: NA
abundance: NA
v_gene: TRBV3-1
CDR3aa: CASSHTDSEAFF
CDR3nt: TGTGCCAGCAGCCATACCGACAGTGAAGCTTTCTTT

j_gene: TRBJ2-1
d_gene: TRBD1
abundance: NA
v_gene: TRBV20-1
CDR3aa: CSARTGTGGRNEQFF
CDR3nt: TGCAGTGCTAGAACCGGGACAGGGGGCCGCAATGAGCAGTTCTTC

j_gene: TRBJ2-7
d_gene: TRBD1
abundance: NA
v_gene: TRBV20-1
CDR3aa: CSASGTGAYEQYF
CDR3nt: TGCAGTGCCTCTGGGACAGGGGCCTACGAGCAGTACTTC

j_gene: TRBJ2-2
d_gene: NA
abundance: few
v_gene: TRBV27
CDR3aa: CASSFLRVFGDGELFF
CDR3nt: TGTGCCAGCAGTTTTCTTCGGGTTTTCGGAGACGGGGAGCTGTTTTTT

j_gene: TRBJ2-1
d_gene: NA
abundance: few
v_gene: TRBV6-1
CDR3aa: CASSRGKGEQFF
CDR3nt: TGTGCCAGCAGTAGAGGGAAGGGAGAGCAGTTCTTC

j_gene: TRBJ2-1
d_gene: TRBD2
abundance: few
v_gene: TRBV29-1
CDR3aa: CSVSGTSGGRSYNEQFF
CDR3nt: TGCAGCGTATCCGGGACTAGCGGGGGCCGCTCCTACAATGAGCAGTTCTTC

j_gene: TRBJ2-7
d_gene: NA
abundance: few
v_gene: TRBV15
CDR3aa: CATSRDRFSYEQYF
CDR3nt: TGTGCCACCAGCAGAGACAGATTCTCCTACGAGCAGTACTTC

j_gene: TRBJ2-1
d_gene: NA
abundance: many
v_gene: TRBV4-3
CDR3aa: CASSQDGGGGYNEQFF
CDR3nt: TGCGCCAGCAGCCAAGACGGCGGTGGGGGTTACAATGAGCAGTTCTTC

j_gene: TRBJ2-1
d_gene: NA
abundance: few
v_gene: TRBV7-2
CDR3aa: CASSLGYLYNEQFF
CDR3nt: TGTGCCAGCAGCTTAGGCTACCTCTACAATGAGCAGTTCTTC

j_gene: TRBJ1-2
d_gene: NA
abundance: NA
v_gene: TRBV3-1
CDR3aa: CASSPVFGRNYGYTF
CDR3nt: TGTGCCAGCAGCCCCGTTTTCGGGAGAAACTATGGCTACACCTTC

j_gene: TRBJ1-6
d_gene: TRBD1
abundance: NA
v_gene: TRBV6-2/TRBV6-3
CDR3aa: CASRTGGEDSPLHF
CDR3nt: TGTGCCAGCAGAACAGGGGGCGAGGATTCACCCCTCCACTTT

j_gene: TRBJ2-5
d_gene: TRBD2
abundance: NA
v_gene: TRBV12-3/TRBV12-4
CDR3aa: CASSLGLREGQETLYF
CDR3nt: TGTGCCAGCAGTTTAGGTCTTCGGGAGGGGCAAGAGACCCTGTACTTC

j_gene: TRBJ2-4
d_gene: TRBD1
abundance: few
v_gene: TRBV20-1
CDR3aa: CSARTTGTAKNIQYF
CDR3nt: TGCAGTGCTAGAACGACAGGGACAGCCAAAAACATTCAGTACTTC

j_gene: TRBJ1-2
d_gene: NA
abundance: NA
v_gene: TRBV3-1
CDR3aa: CASSLTVPYGYTF
CDR3nt: TGTGCCAGCAGCCTCACAGTTCCGTATGGCTACACCTTC

j_gene: TRBJ2-2
d_gene: NA
abundance: NA
v_gene: TRBV5-1
CDR3aa: CASSHPGQGNTGELFF
CDR3nt: TGCGCCAGCAGCCACCCGGGACAAGGGAACACCGGGGAGCTGTTTTTT